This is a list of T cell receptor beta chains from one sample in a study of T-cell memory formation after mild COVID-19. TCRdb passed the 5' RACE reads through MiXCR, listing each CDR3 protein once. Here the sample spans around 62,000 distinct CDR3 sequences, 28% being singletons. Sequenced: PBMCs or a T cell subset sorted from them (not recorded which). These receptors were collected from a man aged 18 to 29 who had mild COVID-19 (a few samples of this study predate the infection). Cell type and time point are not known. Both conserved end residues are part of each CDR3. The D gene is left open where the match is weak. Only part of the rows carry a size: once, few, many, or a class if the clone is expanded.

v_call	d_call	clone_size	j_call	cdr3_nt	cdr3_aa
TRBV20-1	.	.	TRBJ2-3	TGCAGTGCCCGAAGCCGGGACATATATCCTGTGGGCACAGATACGCAGTATTTT	CSARSRDIYPVGTDTQYF
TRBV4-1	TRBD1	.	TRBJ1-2	TGCGCCAGCAGCCAGGAGGGACAGCGCGGCTACACCTTC	CASSQEGQRGYTF
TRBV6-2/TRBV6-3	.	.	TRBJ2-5	TGTGCCAGCAGTTACCAAGAGACCCAGTACTTC	CASSYQETQYF
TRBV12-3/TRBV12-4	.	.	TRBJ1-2	TGTGCCAGCAGTCTAAGCGCCGGACTAGACTATGGCTACACCTTC	CASSLSAGLDYGYTF
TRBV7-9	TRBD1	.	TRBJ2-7	TGTGCCAGCAGCCCGACGGGACAGGGAATCTCCTACGAGCAGTACTTC	CASSPTGQGISYEQYF
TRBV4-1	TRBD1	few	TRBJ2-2	TGCGCCAGCAGCCAAGTGGGGACAGCTCTAAGGGAGCTGTTTTTT	CASSQVGTALRELFF
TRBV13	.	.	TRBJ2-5	TGTGCCAGCAGCGGACCCACGTCCCAGTACTTC	CASSGPTSQYF
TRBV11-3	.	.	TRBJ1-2	TGTGCCAGCAGCCTTCCACGGGGTGGTGGTAACTATGGCTACACCTTC	CASSLPRGGGNYGYTF
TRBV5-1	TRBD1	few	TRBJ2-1	TGCGCCAGCAGCTTGGGCCGACAGGGCTACAATGAGCAGTTCTTC	CASSLGRQGYNEQFF
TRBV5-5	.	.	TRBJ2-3	TGTGCCAGCAGGCAGCACCAGGGCGCAGATACGCAGTATTTT	CASRQHQGADTQYF
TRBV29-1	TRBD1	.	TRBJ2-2	TGCAGCGTACAGGGGGCGAACACCGGGGAGCTGTTTTTT	CSVQGANTGELFF
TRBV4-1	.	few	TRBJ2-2	TGCGCCAGCAGCCAAGGGCAGACGAACACCGGGGAGCTGTTTTTT	CASSQGQTNTGELFF
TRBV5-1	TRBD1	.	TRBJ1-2	TGCGCCAGCGGGACAGGGGGCCAATTGCATGGCTACACCTTC	CASGTGGQLHGYTF
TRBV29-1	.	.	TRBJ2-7	TGCAGCGTTCAAGGGTCCTACGAGCAGTACTTC	CSVQGSYEQYF
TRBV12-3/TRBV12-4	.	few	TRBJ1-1	TGTGCCAGCAGTATCGGGCTAACAGGGGCTTTCTTT	CASSIGLTGAFF
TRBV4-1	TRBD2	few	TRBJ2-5	TGCGCCAGCAGCCAAGGACTAGCGGGGGGCATCCAAGAGACCCAGTACTTC	CASSQGLAGGIQETQYF
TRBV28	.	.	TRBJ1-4	TGTGCCAGCAGTCCCGACAGAAAACTGTTTTTT	CASSPDRKLFF
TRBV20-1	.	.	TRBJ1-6	TGCAGTGTACCGGGGAGCTCCTATAATTCACCCCTCCACTTT	CSVPGSSYNSPLHF
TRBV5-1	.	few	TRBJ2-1	TGCGCCAGCAGCTTGGTTAGGACTTCGGGCAATGAGCAGTTCTTC	CASSLVRTSGNEQFF
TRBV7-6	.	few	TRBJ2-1	TGTGCCAGCAGCTTATACGGGGTCTACAATGAGCAGTTCTTC	CASSLYGVYNEQFF
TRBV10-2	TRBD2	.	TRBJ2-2	TGCGCCAGCAGTGACGGGGGGTTGAACACCGGGGAGCTGTTTTTT	CASSDGGLNTGELFF
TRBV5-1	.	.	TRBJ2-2	TGCGCCAGCAGCTTGGTTCGGGGTTGGAACACCGGGGAGCTGTTTTTT	CASSLVRGWNTGELFF
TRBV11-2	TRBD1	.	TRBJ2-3	TGTGCCAGCAGCGGTTCCGGGACAGGGTCAGATACGCAGTATTTT	CASSGSGTGSDTQYF
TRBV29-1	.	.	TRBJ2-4	TGCAGCGTTGGGACAGCCTTAGCCAAAAACATTCAGTACTTC	CSVGTALAKNIQYF
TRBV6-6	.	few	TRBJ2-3	TGTGCCAGCAGTTACCGTACGGGCAGTCGCACAGATACGCAGTATTTT	CASSYRTGSRTDTQYF
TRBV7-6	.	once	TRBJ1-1	TGTGCCAGCAGCTTATCTACCTGGGGAGCCACTGAAGCTTTCTTT	CASSLSTWGATEAFF
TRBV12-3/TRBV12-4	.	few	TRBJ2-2	TGTGCCAGCCCCGGGACGGCGAACACCGGGGAGCTGTTTTTT	CASPGTANTGELFF
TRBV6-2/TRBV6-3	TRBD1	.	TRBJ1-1	TGTGCCAGCAGTTGGGCAGGGGGGACTGAAGCTTTCTTT	CASSWAGGTEAFF
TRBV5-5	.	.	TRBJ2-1	TGTGCCAGCAGATTCGCGGACGGATTCAATGAGCAGTTCTTC	CASRFADGFNEQFF
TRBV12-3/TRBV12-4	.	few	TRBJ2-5	TGTGCCAGCAGTTCTGTATCACAGCCGGGAGAGACCCAGTACTTC	CASSSVSQPGETQYF
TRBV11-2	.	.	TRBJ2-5	TGTGCCAGCCGGGGGGGAAACGCCGGGACAGGCTATGAAGAGACCCAGTACTTC	CASRGGNAGTGYEETQYF
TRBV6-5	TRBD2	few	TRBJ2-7	TGTGCCAGCAGCCTGACTAGCCAGAACGAGCAGTACTTC	CASSLTSQNEQYF
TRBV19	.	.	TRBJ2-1	TGTGCCACCTCCGTTTTCGGGGAAATCTACAATGAGCAGTTCTTC	CATSVFGEIYNEQFF
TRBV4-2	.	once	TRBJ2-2	TGTGCCAGCAGCCAAGATTTCGAGGAGCTGTTTTTT	CASSQDFEELFF
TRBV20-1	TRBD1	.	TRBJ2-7	TGCAGTGCTAGACTCCAGACAGGGTTCTCCTACGAGCAGTACTTC	CSARLQTGFSYEQYF
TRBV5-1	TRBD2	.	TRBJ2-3	TGCGCCAGCAGCCCTTGGACTAGCGGGGGTTCAGATACGCAGTATTTT	CASSPWTSGGSDTQYF
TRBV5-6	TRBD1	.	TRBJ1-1	TGTGCCAGCAGCCCGGGACAGGGGGCGTTCACTGAAGCTTTCTTT	CASSPGQGAFTEAFF
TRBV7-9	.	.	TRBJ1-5	TGTGCCAGCAGCTTAGGCCAGGCAGGGAATCAGCCCCAGCATTTT	CASSLGQAGNQPQHF
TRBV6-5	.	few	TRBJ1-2	TGTGCCAGCACCCCTCGGGAGGGGAGAAACTATGGCTACACCTTC	CASTPREGRNYGYTF
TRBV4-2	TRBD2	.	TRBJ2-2	TGTGCCAGCAGCCTGTCTAGCGGGGCTTTCACCGGGGAGCTGTTTTTT	CASSLSSGAFTGELFF
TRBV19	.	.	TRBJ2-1	TGTGCCAGTAGTATGGGGCGGGGCAATGAGCAGTTCTTC	CASSMGRGNEQFF
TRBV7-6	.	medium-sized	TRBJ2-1	TGTGCCAGCAGCTTAGCGTTGGTTCCCTACAATGAGCAGTTCTTC	CASSLALVPYNEQFF
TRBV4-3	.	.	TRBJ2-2	TGCGCCAGCAGCCAAGATCCCGGAGGGGAGCTGTTTTTT	CASSQDPGGELFF
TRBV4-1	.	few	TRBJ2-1	TGCGCCAGCAGCCAAACCGCGGCGGTATCTTATGAGCAGTTCTTC	CASSQTAAVSYEQFF
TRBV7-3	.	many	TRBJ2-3	TGTGCCAGCAGCTTAACGGGTAGCCACACAGATACGCAGTATTTT	CASSLTGSHTDTQYF
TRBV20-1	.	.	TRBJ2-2	TGCAGTGCTAGAGATGGCGGGGAGCTGTTTTTT	CSARDGGELFF
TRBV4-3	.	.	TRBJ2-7	TGCGCCAGCAGCCAAGAAGTCGGGGGGCGACGGCAGTACTTC	CASSQEVGGRRQYF
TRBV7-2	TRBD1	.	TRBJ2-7	TGTGCCAGCAGCTTGGGACCCCCGGGACAGGGTGTTTACGAGCAGTACTTC	CASSLGPPGQGVYEQYF
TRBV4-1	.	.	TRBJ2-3	TGCGCCAGCAGCCAGGTCCCCATGGACGGCGGGGATACGCAGTATTTT	CASSQVPMDGGDTQYF
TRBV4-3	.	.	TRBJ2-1	TGCGCCAGCAGCCCCGGGGCGGGGTACAATGAGCAGTTCTTC	CASSPGAGYNEQFF
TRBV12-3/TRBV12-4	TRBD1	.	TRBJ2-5	TGTGCCAGCAGTTTGCGGACAGGGGTCGGGGAGACCCAGTACTTC	CASSLRTGVGETQYF
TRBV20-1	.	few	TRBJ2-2	TGCAGTGTTACCCCCTTGGGGGACACCGGGGAGCTGTTTTTT	CSVTPLGDTGELFF